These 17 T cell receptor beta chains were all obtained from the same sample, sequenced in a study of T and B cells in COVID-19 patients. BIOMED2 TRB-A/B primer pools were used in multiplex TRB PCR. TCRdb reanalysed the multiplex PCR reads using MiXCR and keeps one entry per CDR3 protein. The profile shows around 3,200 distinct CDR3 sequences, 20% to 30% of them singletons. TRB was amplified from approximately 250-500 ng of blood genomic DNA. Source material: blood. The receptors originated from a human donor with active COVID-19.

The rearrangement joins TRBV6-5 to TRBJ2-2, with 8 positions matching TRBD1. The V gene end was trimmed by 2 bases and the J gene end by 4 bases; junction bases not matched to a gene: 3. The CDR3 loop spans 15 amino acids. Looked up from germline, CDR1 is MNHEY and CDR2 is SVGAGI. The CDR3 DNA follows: TGTGCCAGCAGTTACATAACAGGGGGCACCGGGGAGCTGTTTTTT. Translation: CASSYITGGTGELFF.

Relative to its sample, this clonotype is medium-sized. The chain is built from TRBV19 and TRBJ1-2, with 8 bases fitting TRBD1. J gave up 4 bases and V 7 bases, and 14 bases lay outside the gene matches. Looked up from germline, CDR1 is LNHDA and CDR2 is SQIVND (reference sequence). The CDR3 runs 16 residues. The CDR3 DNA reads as TGTGCCAGTATTGGGAGCCCGGACAGGGCATCCTATGGCTACACCTTC. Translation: CASIGSPDRASYGYTF.

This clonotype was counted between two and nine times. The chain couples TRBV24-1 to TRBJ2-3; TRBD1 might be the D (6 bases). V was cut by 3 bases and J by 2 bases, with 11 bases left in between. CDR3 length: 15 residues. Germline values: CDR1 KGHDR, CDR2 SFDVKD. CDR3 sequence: CATSDGGGATDTQYF. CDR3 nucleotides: TGTGCCACCAGTGATGGGGGCGGAGCCACAGATACGCAGTATTTT.

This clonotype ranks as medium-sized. CDR3 in amino acids: CASSAPLAGGSEQYF. DNA for the CDR3: TGTGCCAGCAGCGCGCCACTAGCGGGGGGTAGCGAGCAGTACTTC. The rearrangement joins TRBV5-4 to TRBJ2-7; 12 nucleotides align to TRBD2. This CDR3 is 15 amino acids long. V shed 4 bases, J shed 6 bases, and the junction held 8 bases outside the gene matches. CDR1 and CDR2 from the germline V gene are SGHNT and YYREEE (reference sequence).

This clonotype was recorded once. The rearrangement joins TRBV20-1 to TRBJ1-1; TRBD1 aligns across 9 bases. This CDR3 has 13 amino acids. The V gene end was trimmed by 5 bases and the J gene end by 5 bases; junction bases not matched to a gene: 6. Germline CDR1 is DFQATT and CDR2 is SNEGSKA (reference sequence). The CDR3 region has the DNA TGCAGTGCTTCGACAGGGGGGAGGACTGAAGCTTTCTTT. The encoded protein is CSASTGGRTEAFF.

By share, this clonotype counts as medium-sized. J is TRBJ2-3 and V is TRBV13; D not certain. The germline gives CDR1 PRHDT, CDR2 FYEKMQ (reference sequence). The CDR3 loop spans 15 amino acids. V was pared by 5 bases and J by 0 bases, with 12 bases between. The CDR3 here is CASSPVLTSTDTQYF. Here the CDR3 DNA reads TGTGCCAGCAGCCCAGTACTTACTAGCACAGATACGCAGTATTTT.

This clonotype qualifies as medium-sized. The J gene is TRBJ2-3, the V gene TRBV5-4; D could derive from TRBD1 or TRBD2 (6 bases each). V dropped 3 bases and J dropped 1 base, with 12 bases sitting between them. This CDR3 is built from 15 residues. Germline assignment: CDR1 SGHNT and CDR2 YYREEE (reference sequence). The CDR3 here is CASSSWGARTDTQYF. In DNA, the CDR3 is TGTGCCAGCAGCTCGTGGGGGGCCCGCACAGATACGCAGTATTTT.

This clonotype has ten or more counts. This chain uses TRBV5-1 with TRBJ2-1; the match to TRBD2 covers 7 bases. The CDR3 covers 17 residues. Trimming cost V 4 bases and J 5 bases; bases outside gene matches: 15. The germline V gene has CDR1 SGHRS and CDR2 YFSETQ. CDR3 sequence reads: CASSPSAGVVLHNEQFF. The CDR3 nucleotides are TGCGCCAGCAGCCCATCCGCGGGGGTTGTTCTACACAATGAGCAGTTCTTC.

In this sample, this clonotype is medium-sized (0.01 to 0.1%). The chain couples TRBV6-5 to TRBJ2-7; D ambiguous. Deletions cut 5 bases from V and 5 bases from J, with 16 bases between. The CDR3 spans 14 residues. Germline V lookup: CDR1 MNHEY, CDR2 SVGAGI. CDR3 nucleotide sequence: TGTGCCAGCAGTCTCGGTGTCTGGGCCCACGAGCAGTACTTC. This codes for CASSLGVWAHEQYF.

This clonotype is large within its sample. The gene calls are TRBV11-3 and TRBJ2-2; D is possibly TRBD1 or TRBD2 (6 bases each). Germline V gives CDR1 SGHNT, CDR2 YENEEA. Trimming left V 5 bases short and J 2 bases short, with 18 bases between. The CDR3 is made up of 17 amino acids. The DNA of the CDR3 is TGTGCCAGCAGCAGCCCCTCGGGGGCTCAAAACACCGGGGAGCTGTTTTTT. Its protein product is CASSSPSGAQNTGELFF. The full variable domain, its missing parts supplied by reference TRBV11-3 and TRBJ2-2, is EAGVVQSPRYKIIEKKQPVAFWCNPISGHNTLYWYLQNLGQGPELLIRYENEEAVDDSQLPKDRFSAERLKGVDSTLKIQPAELGDSAVYLCASSSPSGAQNTGELFFGEGSRLTVL.

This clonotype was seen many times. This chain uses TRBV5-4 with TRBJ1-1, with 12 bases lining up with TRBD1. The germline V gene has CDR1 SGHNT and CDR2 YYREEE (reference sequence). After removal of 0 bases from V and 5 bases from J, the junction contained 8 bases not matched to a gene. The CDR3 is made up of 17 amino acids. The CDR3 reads CASSLARDRGRWTEAFF. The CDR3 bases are TGTGCCAGCAGCTTGGCCAGGGACAGGGGGCGGTGGACTGAAGCTTTCTTT.

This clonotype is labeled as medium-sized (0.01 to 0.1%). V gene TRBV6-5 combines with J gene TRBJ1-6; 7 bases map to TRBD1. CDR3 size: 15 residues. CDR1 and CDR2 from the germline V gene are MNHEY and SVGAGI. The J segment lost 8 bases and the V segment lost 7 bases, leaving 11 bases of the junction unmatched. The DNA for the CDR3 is TGTGCCAGCATAGAAAGGGACAGCCGGTATTCACCCCTCCACTTT. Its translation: CASIERDSRYSPLHF.

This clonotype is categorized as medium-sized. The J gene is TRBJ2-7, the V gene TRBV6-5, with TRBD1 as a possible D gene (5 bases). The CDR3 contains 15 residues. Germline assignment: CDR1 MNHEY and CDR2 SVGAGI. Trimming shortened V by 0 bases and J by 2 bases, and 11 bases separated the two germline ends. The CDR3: CASSYSGPRAYEQYF. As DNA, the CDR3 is TGTGCCAGCAGTTACTCGGGGCCCCGAGCCTACGAGCAGTACTTC.

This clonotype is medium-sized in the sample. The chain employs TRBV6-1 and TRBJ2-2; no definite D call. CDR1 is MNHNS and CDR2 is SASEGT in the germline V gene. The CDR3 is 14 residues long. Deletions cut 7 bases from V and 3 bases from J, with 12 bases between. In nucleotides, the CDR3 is TGTGCCAGCACCTCTGGGTTAGACACCGGGGAGCTGTTTTTT. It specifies CASTSGLDTGELFF.

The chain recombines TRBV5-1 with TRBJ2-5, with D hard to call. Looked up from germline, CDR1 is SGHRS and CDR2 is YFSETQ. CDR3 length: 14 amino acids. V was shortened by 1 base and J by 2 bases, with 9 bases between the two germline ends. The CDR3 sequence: CASSLSETQETQYF. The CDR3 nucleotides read TGCGCCAGCAGCTTGTCGGAGACACAAGAGACCCAGTACTTC.

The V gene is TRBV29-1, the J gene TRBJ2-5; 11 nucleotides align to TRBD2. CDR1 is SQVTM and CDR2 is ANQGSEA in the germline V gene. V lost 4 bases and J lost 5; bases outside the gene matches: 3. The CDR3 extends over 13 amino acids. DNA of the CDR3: TGCAGCGTTGTTAGGACTAGCGGGGAGACCCAGTACTTC. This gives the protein CSVVRTSGETQYF.

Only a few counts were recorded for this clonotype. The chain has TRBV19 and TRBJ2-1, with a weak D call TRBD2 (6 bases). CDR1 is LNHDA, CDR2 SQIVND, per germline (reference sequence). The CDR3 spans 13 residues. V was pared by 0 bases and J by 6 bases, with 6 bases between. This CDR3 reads CASSIEGGNEQFF. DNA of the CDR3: TGTGCCAGTAGTATAGAGGGAGGCAATGAGCAGTTCTTC.